These 27 T cell receptor beta chains originate from one sample sequenced in a study of blood T cell repertoires in COVID-19. Here immunoSEQ multiplex PCR was the method, and the copy in TCRdb shows in-frame clones only, minus some. Among roughly 500,000 clones listed, roughly 85% were seen once. Sequences were obtained from peripheral blood. Receptors originate from a human donor in a cohort sampled during active COVID-19.

The V call is TRBV27, the J call TRBJ1-5, with 8 nucleotides matching TRBD1. Germline values: CDR1 MNHEY, CDR2 SMNVEV (reference sequence). There are 16 residues in the CDR3. V was clipped by 1 base and J by 6 bases; unmatched bases: 8. The CDR3 bases are TGTGCCAGCAGTTTATATGGGAACAGGGGGGCTCAGCCCCAGCATTTT. Encoded protein: CASSLYGNRGAQPQHF.

This chain uses TRBV5-1 with TRBJ2-6; tentatively, D is TRBD1 (5 bases). Trimming stripped 7 bases from V and 0 bases from J, with 8 bases between. The germline CDR1 and CDR2 sequences are SGHRS and YFSETQ. This CDR3 region has 14 residues. The chain's CDR3 is CASAQGSGANVLTF. CDR3 bases: TGCGCCAGCGCCCAGGGCTCTGGGGCCAACGTCCTGACTTTC.

This rearrangement joins TRBV27 to TRBJ2-7; D remains unclear. Germline assignment: CDR1 MNHEY and CDR2 SMNVEV (reference sequence). V lost 5 bases, J lost 5 bases, and 7 bases lay in between. CDR3 size: 11 residues. CDR3 bases: TGTGCCAGCAGTCCCCTACACGAGCAGTACTTC. Its protein product is CASSPLHEQYF.

As for this clone: A read error may produce the germline difference seen at one junction end. V and J are TRBV12-3 or TRBV12-4 and TRBJ2-3; tentative D call: TRBD1 (5 bases). The length of the CDR3 is 13 residues. The CDR3 DNA reads as TGTGCCAGCAGGGACACTGGCACGGATACGCAGTATTTT. As protein: CASRDTGTDTQYF.

Details on this clone: Other nucleotide sequences from this sample produce the same CDR3. The chain is built from TRBV18 and TRBJ1-5, with 7 bases lining up with TRBD1. With V trimmed by 5 bases and J by 1 base, 2 bases remained unmatched. Per the germline V gene, CDR1 is KGHSH and CDR2 is LQKENI. This CDR3 has 14 amino acids. As DNA, the CDR3 is TGTGCCAGCTCAGCACAGGGGAGCAATCAGCCCCAGCATTTT. Protein sequence: CASSAQGSNQPQHF.

The chain couples TRBV7-2 to TRBJ2-5; D gene ambiguous. This CDR3 has 14 amino acids. Germline CDR1 reads SGHTA; CDR2 reads FQGNSA. V was shortened by 2 bases and J by 9 bases, with 16 bases between the two germline ends. CDR3 protein: CASSLPASGPAQYF. DNA for the CDR3: TGTGCCAGCAGCTTACCAGCGTCGGGTCCGGCCCAGTACTTC.

V gene TRBV18 combines with J gene TRBJ2-7; D ambiguous. The V end was cut by 2 bases, the J end by 5 bases, with 4 bases between. CDR1 is KGHSH and CDR2 is LQKENI in the germline V gene. CDR3 size: 11 residues. CDR3 region: CASSPSNEQYF. CDR3 nucleotide sequence: TGTGCCAGCTCACCATCAAACGAGCAGTACTTC.

The chain is built from TRBV20-1 and TRBJ1-2; no clear D gene. Germline V gives CDR1 DFQATT, CDR2 SNEGSKA (reference sequence). Trimming removed 6 bases from V and 6 bases from J, with 8 bases in between. The CDR3 extends over 10 amino acids. The CDR3 sequence: CSALADGYTF. CDR3 nucleotides: TGCAGTGCCCTGGCCGATGGCTACACCTTC.

This rearrangement joins TRBV2 to TRBJ2-1; TRBD2 might be the D (6 bases). This CDR3 contains 13 residues. Germline V lookup: CDR1 SNHLY, CDR2 FYNNEI. V was shortened by 7 bases and J by 6 bases, with 13 bases between the two germline ends. The CDR3 reads CASIQGGTNEQFF. In nucleotides, the CDR3 is TGTGCCAGCATTCAGGGAGGCACCAATGAGCAGTTCTTC.

The count of this clone is one. This chain uses TRBV4-3 with TRBJ2-1, with D maybe TRBD2 (5 bases). Germline V gene sequence: CDR1 LGHNA, CDR2 YSLEER. The CDR3 is 17 residues long. V was shortened by 0 bases and J by 0 bases, with 12 bases between the two germline ends. CDR3 nucleotides: TGCGCCAGCAGCCAAGACTGGAGCGGACGCTCCTACAATGAGCAGTTCTTC. Amino acid sequence: CASSQDWSGRSYNEQFF.

This chain links TRBV4-1 with TRBJ1-2; 9 bases agree with TRBD1. The CDR3 extends over 16 amino acids. The junction had 7 bases not matched to a gene; V was cut back by 1 base and J by 4 bases. Germline V gene data show CDR1 as MGHRA and CDR2 as YSYEKL. CDR3 DNA: TGCGCCAGCAGCCAAGCTGGACAGGGGTCTTTCTATGGCTACACCTTC. Protein: CASSQAGQGSFYGYTF.

The chain couples TRBV6-1 to TRBJ1-2; D is ambiguous. V lost 0 bases and J lost 1, with 6 bases in between. This CDR3 spans 14 amino acids. Germline V gene lookup returns CDR1 MNHNS and CDR2 SASEGT. The CDR3 is CASSEANINYGYTF. CDR3 DNA: TGTGCCAGCAGTGAAGCGAACATTAACTATGGCTACACCTTC.

This clone has more than one count but fewer than ten. The gene calls are TRBV20-1 and TRBJ1-2; 9 bases fit TRBD1. The CDR3 is made up of 11 amino acids. Germline-derived CDR1 and CDR2 are DFQATT and SNEGSKA (reference sequence). CDR3 protein: CMTGTGNGYTF. The CDR3 DNA reads TGCATGACCGGGACAGGGAATGGCTACACCTTC.

The V gene is TRBV10-3, the J gene TRBJ1-3; D remains unclear. The CDR3 length is 14 residues. Trimming removed 11 bases from V and 0 bases from J, with 14 bases in between. Per germline, CDR1 ENHRY and CDR2 SYGVKD. The CDR3 region is CALSDSTSGNTIYF. Here the CDR3 DNA reads TGTGCCCTGTCAGACTCCACCTCTGGAAACACCATATATTTT.

The chain's CDR3 is CASRYSPGGTDTQYF. The CDR3 region has the DNA TGTGCCAGCAGGTACAGCCCCGGGGGCACAGATACGCAGTATTTT. This chain connects TRBV28 to TRBJ2-3, with D possibly matching TRBD2 (5 bases). Germline V gives CDR1 MDHEN, CDR2 SYDVKM. The CDR3 is 15 residues long. V was shortened by 6 bases and J by 1 base, with 14 bases between the two germline ends.

The CDR3 DNA reads TGTGCCAGCAGTAGCGGGAGGGCCCAGAACAATGAGCAGTTCTTC. It yields the protein CASSSGRAQNNEQFF. This chain joins TRBV6-4 and TRBJ2-1; TRBD2 aligns across 10 bases. The J segment lost 5 bases and the V segment lost 5 bases, leaving 6 bases of the junction unmatched. This CDR3 comprises 15 residues. CDR1 is MRHNA and CDR2 is SNTAGT in the germline V gene.

V and J are TRBV30 and TRBJ2-5; 10 bases align to TRBD2. The V segment lost 4 bases and the J segment 6 bases; nucleotides outside the gene matches: 11. The CDR3 extends over 15 amino acids. CDR1 GTSNPN and CDR2 SVGIG come from the germline V gene (reference sequence). The CDR3 here is CAWNPASGRGQTQYF. In DNA, the CDR3 is TGTGCCTGGAACCCTGCTAGCGGGAGAGGACAGACCCAGTACTTC.

This rearrangement joins TRBV28 to TRBJ2-3; possibly TRBD2 for D (5 bases). The ends were cut back, 3 bases at V and 2 bases at J, with 9 bases in the middle. Germline loops: CDR1 MDHEN, CDR2 SYDVKM. The CDR3 is made up of 14 amino acids. This chain's CDR3 is CASSFPSHTDTQYF. CDR3 in DNA: TGTGCCAGCAGTTTCCCTAGCCACACAGATACGCAGTATTTT. Filled out from reference TRBV28 and TRBJ2-3, the complete variable domain reads DVKVTQSSRYLVKRTGEKVFLECVQDMDHENMFWYRQDPGLGLRLIYFSYDVKMKEKGDIPEGYSVSREKKERFSLILESASTNQTSMYLCASSFPSHTDTQYFGPGTRLTVL.

The chain carries TRBV6-6 and TRBJ1-4; TRBD1 matches 7 bases. The CDR3 is 16 amino acids. V lost 2 bases, J lost 5 bases, and 8 bases stayed unmatched. The V gene's germline CDR1 is MNHNY and CDR2 SVGAGI (reference sequence). CDR3 DNA sequence: TGTGCCAGCAGTTACGCGGCAGGGGGACCAAATGAAAAACTGTTTTTT. Residues: CASSYAAGGPNEKLFF.

The sample holds one count of this clone. The chain uses TRBV10-2 and TRBJ2-5; 9 bases fit TRBD1. J lost 4 bases, V lost 6 bases, and 9 bases had no gene match. CDR3 length: 15 residues. Germline assignment: CDR1 WSHSY and CDR2 SAAADI. CDR3 nucleotides: TGCGCCAGCAGCGGGACAGGGAGTCAGCGAGAGACCCAGTACTTC. This codes for CASSGTGSQRETQYF.

The gene calls are TRBV7-9 and TRBJ2-1, with 8 bases lining up with TRBD2. CDR3 length: 14 amino acids. In germline, CDR1 is SEHNR, CDR2 FQNEAQ (reference sequence). V shed 6 bases, J shed 7 bases, and the junction held 8 bases outside the gene matches. CDR3 in amino acids: CASRISGSWNEQFF. The CDR3 region has the DNA TGTGCCAGCAGAATCAGCGGGAGTTGGAATGAGCAGTTCTTC.

The V and J genes are TRBV6-6 and TRBJ2-7; D is possibly TRBD2 (6 bases). Germline CDR1 reads MNHNY; CDR2 reads SVGAGI (reference sequence). Trimming shortened V by 5 bases and J by 3 bases, and 14 bases separated the two germline ends. The length of the CDR3 is 14 residues. CDR3 sequence (DNA): TGTGCCAGCAGTCCTAGCGTTCAAGTCTACGAGCAGTACTTC. It translates to CASSPSVQVYEQYF.

The chain carries TRBV9 and TRBJ2-5; 8 bases agree with TRBD2. CDR1 and CDR2 from the germline V gene are SGDLS and YYNGEE. V was pared by 2 bases and J by 1 base, with 4 bases of the junction left unmatched. CDR3 length: 15 amino acids. The CDR3 nucleotides are TGTGCCAGCAGCGTTGACGGGAGGGCCCAAGAGACCCAGTACTTC. It encodes CASSVDGRAQETQYF.

This chain uses TRBV20-1 with TRBJ1-5, with D unclear. In germline, CDR1 is DFQATT, CDR2 SNEGSKA (reference sequence). Trimming left V 3 bases short and J 4 bases short, with 16 bases between. The CDR3 sequence is 15 residues long. The CDR3 reads CSASDFRGGNQPQHF. CDR3 nucleotides: TGCAGTGCTAGTGATTTTCGCGGTGGGAATCAGCCCCAGCATTTT.

The chain links TRBV9 to TRBJ2-1, with TRBD2 matching over 9 bases. Germline assignment: CDR1 SGDLS and CDR2 YYNGEE. CDR3 length: 15 residues. The V segment lost 2 bases and the J segment 4 bases; nucleotides outside the gene matches: 4. CDR3 DNA: TGTGCCAGCAGCGTTCTAGCGGGAAGTTACAATGAGCAGTTCTTC. Its translation: CASSVLAGSYNEQFF.

The V call is TRBV2, the J call TRBJ1-3, with D tentatively TRBD1 (6 bases). The germline V and J ends were trimmed by 4 bases and 0 bases, with 10 bases remaining between them. Germline V gives CDR1 SNHLY, CDR2 FYNNEI. This CDR3 region has 15 residues. The chain's CDR3 is CASSAPGDSGNTIYF. The CDR3 nucleotides read TGTGCCAGCAGTGCCCCAGGGGACTCTGGAAACACCATATATTTT.

This clone was picked up many times. V and J are TRBV29-1 and TRBJ2-7; 8 bases are shared with TRBD1. CDR1 SQVTM and CDR2 ANQGSEA come from the germline V gene. This CDR3 is 14 amino acids long. The trim removed 2 bases at V and 7 bases at J, leaving 10 bases unmatched. The CDR3 DNA sequence: TGCAGCGTTGAACGGGCCGACAGGGGCTCGGAGCAGTACTTC. Translation gives CSVERADRGSEQYF.